The rows below give T cell receptor beta chains drawn from one sample of a study of cytomegalovirus exposure and HLA in healthy donors. Clones were read by immunoSEQ multiplex PCR, and TCRdb kept only the in-frame ones, dropping some. The table shows 150,000 to 200,000 clones, with less than 90% occurring only once. Specimen: PBMCs. These receptors were collected from a woman aged 25 to 39 in good health and CMV-seronegative. CDR3s include the opening cysteine and the closing phenylalanine or tryptophan.

cdr3_length v_call cdr3_aa
15 TRBV2 CASQGDSPVAGELFF
14 TRBV5-6 CASSFSSSAGTRYF
13 TRBV7-3 CASSEDSTGELFF
14 TRBV5-1 CASSLASGPNEQYF
16 TRBV18 CASSPSLTGANEKLFF
13 TRBV27 CASSRAGLYEQYF
12 TRBV6-5 CASSRTRTGCYF
13 TRBV7-9 CASSFAGYYEQYF
13 TRBV7-3 CASSLKRNTEAFF
14 TRBV6-5 CASSPPSGLDGYTF
15 TRBV11-2 CASSSSGNLNTEAFF
16 TRBV18 CASSPLIPKSTDTQYF
13 TRBV6-6 CASSNVDSREQFF
14 TRBV4-3 CASSQAASSYEQYF